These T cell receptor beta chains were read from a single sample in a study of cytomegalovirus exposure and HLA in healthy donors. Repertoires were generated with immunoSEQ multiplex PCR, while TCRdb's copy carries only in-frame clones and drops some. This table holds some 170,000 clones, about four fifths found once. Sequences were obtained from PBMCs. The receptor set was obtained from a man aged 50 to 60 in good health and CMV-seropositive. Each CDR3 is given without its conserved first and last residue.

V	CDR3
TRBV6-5	ASSLAGPYNEQF
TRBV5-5	ASSSLTGGNTIY
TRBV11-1	ASSLGGTYRRYT
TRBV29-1	SADLAGGTDTQY
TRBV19	ASSIDTGMPYNEQF
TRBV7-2	ASSPWDSSRGYT
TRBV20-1	SASSPEEQY
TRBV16	ASSLLISNTGGYRHGYT
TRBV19	ASSIVSLAGYNEQF
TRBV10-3	AINTGGPITDTQY
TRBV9	ASSPGPELGTEAF
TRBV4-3	ASSQRGLAGVGADTQY
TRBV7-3	ASSLAIGGKRDTQY
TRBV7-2	ASSLFRAGEKLF
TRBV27	ASSSTGSGGNEQF
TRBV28	ASSLGQVYGYT
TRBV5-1	ASSFGSGRLYEQY
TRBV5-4	ASSPGGRNYNEQF
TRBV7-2	ASSPTGGGSPLH
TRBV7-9	ASSLARQPQH
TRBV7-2	ASSLAGRAGGEQY
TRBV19	ASSLTGIDEQF
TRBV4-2	ASSQGLAGAANTGELF
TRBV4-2	ASSQDLSRLETQY
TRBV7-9	ASSTRDRGVYEQY
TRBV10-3	AISGQGVSEQY
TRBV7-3	ASSLDSNTEAF
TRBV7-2	ASSSLTGNYGYT
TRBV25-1	ASTGTGNTEAF
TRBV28	ASSFRQREPSYEQY
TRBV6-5	ASSYSNLVSDGYT
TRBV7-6	ASSPKGGLAGVDTQY
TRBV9	ASSVTSGDLIGEQY
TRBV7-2	ASSITGGSSYNEQF
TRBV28	ASVTGGSYGYT
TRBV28	ASSLQGNTIY
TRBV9	ASSVGRLAGGLGDTQY
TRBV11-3	ASSLDRSTSGHNEQF
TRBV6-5	ASTRTGTGEQY